The 15 T cell receptor beta chains in this list originate from one sample, sequenced in a study of shared clonotypes between healthy human individuals. Method: immunoSEQ multiplex PCR; TCRdb's copy keeps in-frame clones and lacks some. The table lists some 1 million clones, roughly 70% of them singletons. The sequencing sample was made of memory CD4+ T cells sorted from blood. Subset described: CD45RA-negative fraction. The receptors here all came from a man younger than 35 in good health.

This sequence joins TRBV6-6 and TRBJ1-6, with 7 positions matching TRBD1. The CDR3 is 15 amino acids. CDR1 MNHNY and CDR2 SVGAGI come from the germline V gene (reference sequence). The ends lost 5 bases at V and 0 bases at J; junction bases unmatched: 1. The CDR3 sequence is CASSRQGSYNSPLHF. The DNA of the CDR3 is TGTGCCAGCAGTAGACAGGGCTCCTATAATTCACCCCTCCACTTT.

The chain has TRBV10-3 and TRBJ2-6; D uncertain. The CDR3 covers 14 residues. CDR1 and CDR2 (germline): ENHRY, SYGVKD. Trimming pared 8 bases from V and 0 bases from J, leaving 8 bases between. This chain's CDR3 is CAISRSSGANVLTF. The CDR3 nucleotides are TGTGCCATCTCACGTAGCTCTGGGGCCAACGTCCTGACTTTC.

The chain recombines TRBV5-1 with TRBJ1-5; D ambiguous. CDR3 length equals 13 residues. The germline gives CDR1 SGHRS, CDR2 YFSETQ. Trimming pared 3 bases from V and 3 bases from J, leaving 7 bases between. CDR3 sequence: CASSSTTNQPQHF. DNA of the CDR3: TGCGCCAGCAGCTCCACTACCAATCAGCCCCAGCATTTT.

The chain recombines TRBV4-1 with TRBJ2-3; 9 positions match TRBD1. The V segment lost 5 bases and the J segment 4 bases; nucleotides outside the gene matches: 7. The CDR3 has 15 residues. CDR1 MGHRA and CDR2 YSYEKL come from the germline V gene. The CDR3 DNA is TGCGCCAGCAGCAAACCGGGACAGGGACCAGATACGCAGTATTTT. Its protein is CASSKPGQGPDTQYF.

The genes are TRBV7-2 and TRBJ2-6; TRBD2 aligns across 7 bases. Trimming took 5 bases from V and 0 from J; bases not matched to a gene: 13. The CDR3 loop spans 19 amino acids. Looked up from germline, CDR1 is SGHTA and CDR2 is FQGNSA. The CDR3 spells CASSPPPAGIGSGANVLTF. As DNA, the CDR3 is TGTGCCAGCAGCCCTCCCCCAGCGGGGATTGGCTCTGGGGCCAACGTCCTGACTTTC.

The CDR3 region has the DNA TGTGCCAGCAGCTTATGGTGGGGTGGGGATGAGCAGTTCTTC. This gives the protein CASSLWWGGDEQFF. The V gene is TRBV7-9, the J gene TRBJ2-1, with no clear D. Trimming removed 2 bases from V and 8 bases from J, with 13 bases in between. Germline lookup yields CDR1 SEHNR and CDR2 FQNEAQ (reference sequence). The CDR3 has 14 amino acids.

The J gene is TRBJ1-3, the V gene TRBV28; D possibly corresponds to TRBD1 (6 bases). This CDR3 contains 17 residues. Germline V gives CDR1 MDHEN, CDR2 SYDVKM. V was shortened by 5 bases and J by 2 bases, with 19 bases between the two germline ends. The CDR3 is CASSPFGGRGTGNTIYF. The DNA of the CDR3 is TGTGCCAGCAGTCCCTTTGGGGGGCGGGGCACTGGAAACACCATATATTTT.

This clone was observed at least ten times. The chain combines TRBV28 with TRBJ1-1; D gene uncertain. This CDR3 contains 15 residues. Germline V gene sequence: CDR1 MDHEN, CDR2 SYDVKM. Trimming pared 6 bases from V and 1 base from J, leaving 15 bases between. The CDR3 DNA sequence: TGTGCCAGCAGCTTCACACCGGATCCGAACACTGAAGCTTTCTTT. Its translation is CASSFTPDPNTEAFF.

V gene TRBV28 combines with J gene TRBJ1-5, with 8 bases identical to TRBD1. CDR1 is MDHEN, CDR2 SYDVKM, per germline. Trimming cost V 9 bases and J 4 bases; bases outside gene matches: 8. This CDR3 comprises 14 residues. The CDR3 protein is CASHEQGGNQPQHF. DNA for the CDR3: TGTGCCAGTCATGAACAGGGGGGAAATCAGCCCCAGCATTTT.

The rearrangement links TRBV11-2 to TRBJ2-6; no clear D gene. The CDR3 contains 15 residues. Germline CDR1 is SGHAT and CDR2 is FQNNGV. V lost 5 bases and J lost 1, with 9 bases in between. CDR3 in amino acids: CASSRRASGANVLTF. The DNA of the CDR3 is TGTGCCAGCAGCCGAAGGGCATCTGGGGCCAACGTCCTGACTTTC. Using reference TRBV11-2 and TRBJ2-6 for the parts outside the CDR3, the full variable domain is EAGVAQSPRYKIIEKRQSVAFWCNPISGHATLYWYQQILGQGPKLLIQFQNNGVVDDSQLPKDRFSAERLKGVDSTLKIQPAKLEDSAVYLCASSRRASGANVLTFGAGSRLTVL.

This clone came up many times. The rearrangement links TRBV7-2 to TRBJ1-3, with unresolved D. Trimming took 0 bases from V and 7 from J, leaving 7 bases between them. The CDR3 extends over 13 amino acids. Germline CDR1 and CDR2: SGHTA and FQGNSA. The CDR3 sequence: CASSLAARNTIYF. The CDR3 region has the DNA TGTGCCAGCAGCTTAGCAGCTCGGAACACCATATATTTT.

The chain is built from TRBV7-9 and TRBJ1-5; D is unresolved. Germline V gives CDR1 SEHNR, CDR2 FQNEAQ (reference sequence). The CDR3 has 12 residues. Deletions cut 1 base from V and 6 bases from J, with 4 bases between. The CDR3 is CASSLDGQPQHF. The CDR3 DNA reads as TGTGCCAGCAGCTTAGACGGTCAGCCCCAGCATTTT.

V usage is TRBV2 and J usage is TRBJ2-5; D is unclear. The germline V and J ends were trimmed by 6 bases and 10 bases, with 15 bases remaining between them. The length of the CDR3 is 12 residues. CDR1 and CDR2 from the germline V gene are SNHLY and FYNNEI. In DNA form, the CDR3 reads TGTGCCAGCAGCGATTCCAGGTCTAGCCAGTACTTC. It yields the protein CASSDSRSSQYF.

This clone was counted ten times or more. The gene calls are TRBV6-6 and TRBJ2-1; 9 positions match TRBD2. The CDR3 spans 14 residues. Germline loops: CDR1 MNHNY, CDR2 SVGAGI (reference sequence). Losses at the gene ends were 6 bases for V and 7 bases for J; bases not matched to a gene: 7. The CDR3 nucleotides are TGTGCCAGCAGCCCCGGGACTAGCAATAATGAGCAGTTCTTC. This encodes CASSPGTSNNEQFF.

The gene calls are TRBV10-3 and TRBJ2-1; unclear D gene. The CDR3 extends over 13 amino acids. Germline lookup yields CDR1 ENHRY and CDR2 SYGVKD. Between the trimmed V and J ends, which lost 0 bases and 5 bases, there was a span of 5 bases. CDR3 residues: CAISESTDNEQFF. The CDR3 nucleotides read TGTGCCATCAGTGAGTCGACGGACAATGAGCAGTTCTTC.